The TCR beta chain under discussion was sequenced for a study of a mutant IDH1 vaccine in newly diagnosed glioma. Study-level background: Former treatment meant radiotherapy, temozolomide, or both; the majority had gotten both. In the visit schedule, V12 fell in week 35, while V13 fell in week 47.

Germline trimming cut 3 bases from V and 1 base from J; bases unmatched to any gene: 8. Germline values: CDR1 SGDLS, CDR2 YYNGEE. This CDR3 has 17 amino acids. Time point: week 35, safety follow-up. Every vaccine dose comprised 300 ug of mutant IDH1 20-mer peptide plus topical imiquimod. The patients were given eight vaccinations, one each in weeks 1, 3, 5, 7, 11, 15, 19 and 23. Donors had new IDH1-mutant astrocytomas of WHO grade 3 or 4 (ATRX-lost). Assay: immunoSEQ multiplex PCR; the TCRdb copy retains only in-frame clones and omits some. The sample has some 48,000 clones; around 80% are singletons. Turning to this clone: Its antigen remains unknown.

Specimen: PBMCs, collected from a glioma patient whose treatment included an IDH1 peptide vaccine. The TCR was taken from a man aged 35 to 55 with glioma. The chain has TRBV9 and TRBJ2-2, with 8 bases that match TRBD2. The CDR3 here is CASSARSSGGNTGELFF. Here the CDR3 DNA reads TGTGCCAGCAGCGCCCGCTCAAGCGGGGGGAACACCGGGGAGCTGTTTTTT.